Following are 4 T cell receptor beta chains from one sample sequenced in a study of T-cell memory formation after mild COVID-19. A single record per CDR3 protein comes from TCRdb applying MiXCR to the 5' RACE reads. The data contain hundreds of thousands of distinct CDR3 sequences, 20% to 25% of them singletons. The specimen sequenced was PBMCs or a T cell subset sorted from them (not recorded which). The receptors shown here come from an adult woman who had mild COVID-19 (a few samples of this study predate the infection). Cell type and time point are not known.

A few counts support this clonotype. V and J are TRBV5-1 and TRBJ2-3; D is ambiguous. Germline CDR1 is SGHRS and CDR2 is YFSETQ. CDR3 size: 13 residues. V was trimmed by 5 bases and J by 2 bases, leaving 9 bases between them. CDR3 protein: CASSPYDTDTQYF. The CDR3 DNA is TGCGCCAGCAGTCCCTACGACACAGATACGCAGTATTTT.

The genes are TRBV10-3 and TRBJ1-2; 8 nucleotides agree with TRBD1. The V segment lost 3 bases and the J segment 7 bases; nucleotides outside the gene matches: 13. The CDR3 sequence is 16 residues long. Germline-derived CDR1 and CDR2 are ENHRY and SYGVKD. CDR3 bases: TGTGCCATCAGTGACTCCGTCAGGGGGCGCGGAGTTGGCTACACCTTC. Amino acids: CAISDSVRGRGVGYTF.

V gene TRBV20-1 combines with J gene TRBJ2-3; 8 bases are shared with TRBD2. The germline V gene encodes CDR1 DFQATT and CDR2 SNEGSKA (reference sequence). The V gene end was trimmed by 4 bases and the J gene end by 1 base; junction bases not matched to a gene: 7. The CDR3 loop spans 15 amino acids. CDR3 sequence (DNA): TGCAGTGCTACCCAGCGGGAGAGCGGCACAGATACGCAGTATTTT. Translated, it gives CSATQRESGTDTQYF.

This clonotype was picked up a small number of times. The chain joins TRBV7-9 to TRBJ2-2; D gene unclear. This CDR3 region has 18 residues. The V gene's germline CDR1 is SEHNR and CDR2 FQNEAQ (reference sequence). V shed 5 bases and J shed 2 bases, with 21 bases lying between them. This chain's CDR3 is CASSPGLRSGTNTGELFF. The CDR3 coding sequence is TGTGCCAGCAGCCCCGGGCTTAGGTCTGGAACTAACACCGGGGAGCTGTTTTTT.